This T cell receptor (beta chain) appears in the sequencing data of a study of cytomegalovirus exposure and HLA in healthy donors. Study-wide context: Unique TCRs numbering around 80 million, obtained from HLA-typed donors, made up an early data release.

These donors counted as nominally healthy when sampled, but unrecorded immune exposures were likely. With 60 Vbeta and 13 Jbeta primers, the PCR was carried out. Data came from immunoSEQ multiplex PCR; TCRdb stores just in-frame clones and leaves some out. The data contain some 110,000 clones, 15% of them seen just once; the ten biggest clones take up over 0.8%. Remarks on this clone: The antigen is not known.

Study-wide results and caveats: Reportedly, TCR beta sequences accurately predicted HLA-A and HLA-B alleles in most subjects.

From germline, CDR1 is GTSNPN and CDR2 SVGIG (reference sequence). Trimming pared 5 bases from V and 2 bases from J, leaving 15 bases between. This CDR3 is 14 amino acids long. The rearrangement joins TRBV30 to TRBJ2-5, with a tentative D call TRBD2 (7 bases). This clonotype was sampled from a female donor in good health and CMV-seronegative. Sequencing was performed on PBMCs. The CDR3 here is CAWGRGVGQETQYF. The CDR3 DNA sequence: TGTGCCTGGGGGAGGGGGGTTGGGCAAGAGACCCAGTACTTC.